This T cell receptor (beta chain) was sequenced for a study of cytomegalovirus exposure and HLA in healthy donors. The study's findings and limits: An analysis that came later showed most CMV-associated TCR beta chains appearing HLA-restricted.

V lost 8 bases to trimming and J lost 4 bases, with 12 bases between them. The germline V gene encodes CDR1 MNHEY and CDR2 SMNVEV (reference sequence). CDR3 length: 13 amino acids. The PCR contained 60 Vbeta and 13 Jbeta primers. TCRdb's copy holds only in-frame clones and misses some; the assay was immunoSEQ multiplex PCR. The sample gives 150,000 to 200,000 clones, roughly four fifths of which show up once; more than 7% is in the top ten. As concerns this clone: The antigen is unknown.

The sequenced material came from PBMCs. The chain has TRBV27 and TRBJ2-1; the D gene is possibly TRBD1 (5 bases). The origin of this receptor is a male donor in good health and CMV-seropositive. In nucleotides, the CDR3 is TGTGCCAGCTCCTACGACAGTTACAATGAGCAGTTCTTC. This encodes CASSYDSYNEQFF.